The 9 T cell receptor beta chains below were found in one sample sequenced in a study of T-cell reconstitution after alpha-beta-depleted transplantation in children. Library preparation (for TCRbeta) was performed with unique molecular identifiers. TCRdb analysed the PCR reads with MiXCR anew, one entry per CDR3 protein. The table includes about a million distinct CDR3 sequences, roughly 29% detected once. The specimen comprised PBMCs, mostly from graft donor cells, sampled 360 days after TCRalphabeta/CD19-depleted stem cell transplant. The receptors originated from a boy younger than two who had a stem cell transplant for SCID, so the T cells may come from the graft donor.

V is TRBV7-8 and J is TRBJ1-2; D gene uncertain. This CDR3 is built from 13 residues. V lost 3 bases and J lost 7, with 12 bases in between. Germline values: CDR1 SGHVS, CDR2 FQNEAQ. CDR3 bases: TGTGCCAGCAGCTTTAGGAGTGGCGCTGGCTACACCTTC. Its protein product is CASSFRSGAGYTF.

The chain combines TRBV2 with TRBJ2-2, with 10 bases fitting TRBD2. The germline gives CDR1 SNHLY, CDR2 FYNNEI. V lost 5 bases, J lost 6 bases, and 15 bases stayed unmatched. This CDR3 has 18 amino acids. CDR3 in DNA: TGTGCCAGCAGTCGGCTAGCGGGGGCCCATCTTCTTCCCGGGGAGCTGTTTTTT. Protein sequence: CASSRLAGAHLLPGELFF. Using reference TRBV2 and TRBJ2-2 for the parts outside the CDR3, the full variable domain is EPEVTQTPSHQVTQMGQEVILRCVPISNHLYFYWYRQILGQKVEFLVSFYNNEISEKSEIFDDQFSVERPDGSNFTLKIRSTKLEDSAMYFCASSRLAGAHLLPGELFFGEGSRLTVL.

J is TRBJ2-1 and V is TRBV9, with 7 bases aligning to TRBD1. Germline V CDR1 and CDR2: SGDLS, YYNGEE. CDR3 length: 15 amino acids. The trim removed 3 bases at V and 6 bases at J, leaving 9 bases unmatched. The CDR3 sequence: CASSASQGPGNEQFF. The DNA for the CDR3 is TGTGCCAGCAGCGCTTCACAGGGGCCCGGCAATGAGCAGTTCTTC. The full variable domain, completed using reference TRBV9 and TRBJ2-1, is DSGVTQTPKHLITATGQRVTLRCSPRSGDLSVYWYQQSLDQGLQFLIQYYNGEERAKGNILERFSAQQFPDLHSELNLSSLELGDSALYFCASSASQGPGNEQFFGPGTRLTVL.

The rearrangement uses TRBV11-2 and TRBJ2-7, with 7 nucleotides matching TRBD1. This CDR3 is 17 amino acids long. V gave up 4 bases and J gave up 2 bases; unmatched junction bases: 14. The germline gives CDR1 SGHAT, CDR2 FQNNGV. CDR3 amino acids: CASSYKTGTVAPYEQYF. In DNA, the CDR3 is TGTGCCAGCAGCTACAAGACCGGGACAGTGGCCCCCTACGAGCAGTACTTC.

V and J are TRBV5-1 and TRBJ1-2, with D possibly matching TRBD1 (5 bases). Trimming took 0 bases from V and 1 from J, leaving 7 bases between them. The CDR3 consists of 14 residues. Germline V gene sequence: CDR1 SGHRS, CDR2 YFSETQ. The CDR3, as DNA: TGCGCCAGCAGCTTGGGAGACAGTAACTATGGCTACACCTTC. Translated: CASSLGDSNYGYTF.

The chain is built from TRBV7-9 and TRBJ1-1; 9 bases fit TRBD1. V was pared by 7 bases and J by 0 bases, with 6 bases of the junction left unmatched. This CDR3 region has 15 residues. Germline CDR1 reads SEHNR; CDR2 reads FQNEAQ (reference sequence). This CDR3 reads CASISQGALNTEAFF. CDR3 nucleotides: TGTGCCAGCATCTCACAGGGGGCACTGAACACTGAAGCTTTCTTT.

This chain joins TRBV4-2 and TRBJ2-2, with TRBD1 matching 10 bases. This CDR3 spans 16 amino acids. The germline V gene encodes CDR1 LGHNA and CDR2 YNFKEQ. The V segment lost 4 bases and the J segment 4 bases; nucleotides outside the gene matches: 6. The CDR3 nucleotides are TGTGCCAGCAGCCGAAGGACAGGGGGTGGCACCGGGGAGCTGTTTTTT. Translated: CASSRRTGGGTGELFF.

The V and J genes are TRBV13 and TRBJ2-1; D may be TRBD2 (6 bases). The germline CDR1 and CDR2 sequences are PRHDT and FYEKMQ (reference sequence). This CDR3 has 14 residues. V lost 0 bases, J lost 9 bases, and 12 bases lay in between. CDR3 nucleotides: TGTGCCAGCAGCTTAGGGGCCCAGGGAGGTGAGCAGTTCTTC. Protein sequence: CASSLGAQGGEQFF.

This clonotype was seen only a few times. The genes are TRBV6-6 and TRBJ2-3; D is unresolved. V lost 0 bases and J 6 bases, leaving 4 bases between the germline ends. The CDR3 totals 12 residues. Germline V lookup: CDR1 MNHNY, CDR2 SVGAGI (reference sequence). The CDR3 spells CASSYSEDTQYF. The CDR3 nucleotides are TGTGCCAGCAGTTACTCGGAGGATACGCAGTATTTT.